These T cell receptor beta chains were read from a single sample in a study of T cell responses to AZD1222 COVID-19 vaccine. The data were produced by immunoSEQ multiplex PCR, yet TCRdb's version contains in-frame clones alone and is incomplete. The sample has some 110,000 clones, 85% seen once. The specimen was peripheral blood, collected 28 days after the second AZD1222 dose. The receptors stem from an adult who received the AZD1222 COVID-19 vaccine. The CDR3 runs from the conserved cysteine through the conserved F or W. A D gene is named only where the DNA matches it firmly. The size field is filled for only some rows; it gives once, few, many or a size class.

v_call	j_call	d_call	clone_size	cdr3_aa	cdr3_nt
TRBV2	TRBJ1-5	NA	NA	CASSRYGGPQHF	TGTGCCAGCAGTCGTTACGGGGGGCCCCAGCATTTT
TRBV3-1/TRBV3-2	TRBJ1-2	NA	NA	CASSQEPGHRRVYGYTF	TGTGCCAGCAGCCAAGAACCAGGGCACAGGCGGGTCTATGGCTACACCTTC
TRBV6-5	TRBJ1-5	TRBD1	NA	CASSPGQGASQPQHF	TGTGCCAGCAGTCCCGGACAGGGGGCAAGTCAGCCCCAGCATTTT
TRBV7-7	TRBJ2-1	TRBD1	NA	CASSPSGTGGKNEQFF	TGTGCCAGCAGCCCGTCCGGGACAGGGGGCAAGAATGAGCAGTTCTTC
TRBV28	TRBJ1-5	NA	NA	CASSLGAGVFSNQPQHF	TGTGCCAGCAGTTTAGGGGCAGGGGTTTTCAGCAATCAGCCCCAGCATTTT
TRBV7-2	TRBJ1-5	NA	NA	CASSPHSNQPQHF	TGTGCCAGCAGCCCACATAGCAATCAGCCCCAGCATTTT
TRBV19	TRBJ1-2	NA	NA	CASSSEGGNYGYTF	TGTGCCAGTTCGTCCGAGGGGGGTAACTATGGCTACACCTTC
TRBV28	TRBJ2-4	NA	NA	CASSLWDPGRKNIQYF	TGTGCCAGCAGTTTATGGGATCCGGGACGGAAAAACATTCAGTACTTC
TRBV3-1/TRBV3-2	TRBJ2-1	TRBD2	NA	CASSPTSGGNEQFF	TGTGCCAGCAGCCCTACTAGCGGGGGAAATGAGCAGTTCTTC
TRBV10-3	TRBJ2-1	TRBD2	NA	CAINSRVAGVNEQFF	TGTGCCATCAACAGCAGAGTGGCGGGGGTCAATGAGCAGTTCTTC
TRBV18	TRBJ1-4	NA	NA	CASSPGQQNEKLFF	TGTGCCAGCTCACCCGGCCAGCAAAATGAAAAACTGTTTTTT
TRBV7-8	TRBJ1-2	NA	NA	CASSPTGSYGYTF	TGTGCCAGCAGCCCGACAGGAAGCTATGGCTACACCTTC
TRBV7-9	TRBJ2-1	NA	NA	CASSSGNEQFF	TGTGCCAGCAGCTCAGGGAATGAGCAGTTCTTC
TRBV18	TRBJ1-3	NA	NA	CASSPLPGNTIYF	TGTGCCAGCTCCCCCTTGCCCGGGAACACCATATATTTT
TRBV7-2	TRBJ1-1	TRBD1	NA	CASSLGQGNTEAFF	TGTGCCAGCAGCTTAGGACAGGGAAACACTGAAGCTTTCTTT
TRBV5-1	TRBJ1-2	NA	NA	CASSFQGDDYGYTF	TGCGCCAGCAGCTTCCAGGGTGATGACTATGGCTACACCTTC
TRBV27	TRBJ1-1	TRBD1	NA	CATSRQGTDTEAFF	TGTGCCACTTCAAGACAGGGAACGGACACTGAAGCTTTCTTT
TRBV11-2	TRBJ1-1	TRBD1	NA	CASRLETGGWTEAFF	TGTGCCAGCAGGCTTGAGACAGGGGGTTGGACTGAAGCTTTCTTT
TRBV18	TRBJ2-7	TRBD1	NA	CASSPSGQDPRRYF	TGTGCCAGCTCACCGTCAGGACAGGACCCCCGCCGGTACTTC
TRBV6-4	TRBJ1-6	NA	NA	CASRTGTPSYNSPLHF	TGTGCCAGCAGGACCGGGACCCCGTCCTATAATTCACCCCTCCACTTT
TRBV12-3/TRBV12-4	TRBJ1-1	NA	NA	CASTVSGRDEAFF	TGTGCCAGCACAGTGTCAGGGCGGGATGAAGCTTTCTTT
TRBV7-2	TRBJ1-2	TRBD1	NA	CASSSGTGFYGYTF	TGTGCCAGCAGCTCCGGGACAGGCTTCTATGGCTACACCTTC
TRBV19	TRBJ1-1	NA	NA	CASSTMGANTEAFF	TGTGCCAGTAGTACGATGGGCGCAAACACTGAAGCTTTCTTT
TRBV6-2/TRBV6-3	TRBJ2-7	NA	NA	CASSYSYEDSYEQYF	TGTGCCAGCAGTTACTCTTATGAGGATTCCTACGAGCAGTACTTC
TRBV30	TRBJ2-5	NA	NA	CAWSEQGETQYF	TGTGCCTGGAGTGAGCAGGGAGAGACCCAGTACTTC
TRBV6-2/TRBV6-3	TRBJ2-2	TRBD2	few	CASSYSTPGGGDTGELFF	TGTGCCAGCAGTTACTCGACTCCGGGCGGGGGGGACACCGGGGAGCTGTTTTTT
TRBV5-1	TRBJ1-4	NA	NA	CASSSAVGATNEKLFF	TGCGCCAGCAGCTCCGCGGTAGGTGCAACTAATGAAAAACTGTTTTTT
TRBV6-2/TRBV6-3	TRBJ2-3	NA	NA	CASSYGLEGLSTDTQYF	TGTGCCAGCAGTTACGGTCTTGAGGGCCTGAGCACAGATACGCAGTATTTT
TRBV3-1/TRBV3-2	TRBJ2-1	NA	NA	CASSGTGSYNEQFF	TGTGCCAGCAGCGGGACGGGGTCCTACAATGAGCAGTTCTTC
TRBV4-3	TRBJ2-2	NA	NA	CASRGAAGNTGELFF	TGCGCCAGCAGGGGGGCAGCAGGGAACACCGGGGAGCTGTTTTTT
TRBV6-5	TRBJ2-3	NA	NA	CASTGAGVTQYF	TGTGCCAGCACGGGGGCTGGTGTTACGCAGTATTTT
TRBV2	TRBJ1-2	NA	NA	CASSEVRVNGYTF	TGTGCCAGCAGTGAAGTGAGGGTGAATGGCTACACCTTC
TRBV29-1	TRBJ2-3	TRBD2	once	CSALGLVAGDTDTQYF	TGCAGCGCCCTAGGGTTAGTAGCGGGGGATACAGATACGCAGTATTTT
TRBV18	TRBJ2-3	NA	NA	CASSPSRSTDTQYF	TGTGCCAGCTCTCCTTCTCGCAGCACAGATACGCAGTATTTT
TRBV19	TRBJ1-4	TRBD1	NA	CASSAPPGQTNEKLFF	TGTGCCAGTAGTGCACCGCCGGGACAGACTAATGAAAAACTGTTTTTT
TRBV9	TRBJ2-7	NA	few	CASSAGLRNEQYF	TGTGCCAGCAGCGCGGGACTTAGAAACGAGCAGTACTTC
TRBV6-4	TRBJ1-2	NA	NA	CASSDSWGAEGYTF	TGTGCCAGCAGTGACTCCTGGGGGGCGGAGGGCTACACCTTC